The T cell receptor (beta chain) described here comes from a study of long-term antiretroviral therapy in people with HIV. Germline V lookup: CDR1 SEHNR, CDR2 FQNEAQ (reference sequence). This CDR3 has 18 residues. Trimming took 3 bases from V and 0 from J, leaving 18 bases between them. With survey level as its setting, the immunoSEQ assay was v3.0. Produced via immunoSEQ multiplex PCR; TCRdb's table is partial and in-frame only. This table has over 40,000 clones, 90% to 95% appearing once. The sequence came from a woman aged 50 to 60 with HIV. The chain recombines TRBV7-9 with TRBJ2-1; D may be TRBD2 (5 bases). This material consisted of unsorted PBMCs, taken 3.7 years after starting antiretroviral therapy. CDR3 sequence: CASSLYSAASVSYNEQFF. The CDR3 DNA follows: TGTGCCAGCAGCTTGTATAGCGCAGCCTCGGTCTCCTACAATGAGCAGTTCTTC.